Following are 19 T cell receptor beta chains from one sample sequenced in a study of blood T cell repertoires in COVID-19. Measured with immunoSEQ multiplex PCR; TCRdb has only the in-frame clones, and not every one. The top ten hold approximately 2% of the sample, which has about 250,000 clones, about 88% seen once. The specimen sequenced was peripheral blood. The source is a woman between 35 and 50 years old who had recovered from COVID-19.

CDR3 protein: CASSNSGGSETQYF. Written as DNA, the CDR3 is TGTGCCAGCAGCAATAGCGGGGGGTCGGAGACCCAGTACTTC. The chain employs TRBV7-3 and TRBJ2-5; 10 bases agree with TRBD2. The V and J ends lost 5 bases and 5 bases, in that order; junction bases with no gene match: 5. In germline, CDR1 is SGHTA, CDR2 FQGTGA. The CDR3 length is 14 residues. Looking up the rest from reference TRBV7-3 and TRBJ2-5 gives the full variable domain: GAGVSQTPSNKVTEKGKYVELRCDPISGHTALYWYRQSLGQGPEFLIYFQGTGAADDSGLPNDRFFAVRPEGSVSTLKIQRTERGDSAVYLCASSNSGGSETQYFGPGTRLLVL.

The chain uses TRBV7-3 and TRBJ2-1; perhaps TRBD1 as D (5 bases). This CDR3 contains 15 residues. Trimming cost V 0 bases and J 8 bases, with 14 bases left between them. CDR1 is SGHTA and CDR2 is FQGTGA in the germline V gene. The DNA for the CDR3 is TGTGCCAGCAGCTTAACGGCAGGGATCTTCCATGAGCAGTTCTTC. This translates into CASSLTAGIFHEQFF.

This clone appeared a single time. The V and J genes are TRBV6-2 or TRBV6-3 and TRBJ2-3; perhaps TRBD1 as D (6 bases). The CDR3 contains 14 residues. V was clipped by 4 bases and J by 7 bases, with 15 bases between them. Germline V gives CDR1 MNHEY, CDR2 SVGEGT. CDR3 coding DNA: TGTGCCAGCAGTTCCCTACAGGGTTTCAATACGCAGTATTTT. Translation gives CASSSLQGFNTQYF.

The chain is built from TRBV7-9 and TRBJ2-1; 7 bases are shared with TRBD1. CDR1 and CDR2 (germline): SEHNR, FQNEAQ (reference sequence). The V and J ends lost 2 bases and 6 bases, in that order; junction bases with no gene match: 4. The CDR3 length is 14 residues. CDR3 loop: CASSLPSGGNEQFF. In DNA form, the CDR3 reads TGTGCCAGCAGCTTACCTTCAGGGGGCAATGAGCAGTTCTTC.

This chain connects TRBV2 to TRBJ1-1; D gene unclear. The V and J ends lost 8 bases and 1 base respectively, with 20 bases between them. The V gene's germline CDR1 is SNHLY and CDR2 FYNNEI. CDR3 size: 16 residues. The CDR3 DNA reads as TGTGCCAGCCGTTTTGCGAGAGGTCTATCGAACACTGAAGCTTTCTTT. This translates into CASRFARGLSNTEAFF.

The CDR3 region has the DNA TGTGCCAGCAGTTACGGGAGTCATTCAATCAATGAGCAGTTCTTC. It is translated as CASSYGSHSINEQFF. The chain couples TRBV6-2 or TRBV6-3 to TRBJ2-1, with a possible D match to TRBD2 (5 bases). Germline V lookup: CDR1 MNHEY, CDR2 SVGEGT. Trimming took 2 bases from V and 6 from J, leaving 14 bases between them. This CDR3 contains 15 residues.

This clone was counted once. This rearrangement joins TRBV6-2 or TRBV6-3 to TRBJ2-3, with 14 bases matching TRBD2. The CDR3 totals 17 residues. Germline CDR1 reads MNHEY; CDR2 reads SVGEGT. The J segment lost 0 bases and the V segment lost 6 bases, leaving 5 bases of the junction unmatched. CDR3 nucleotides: TGTGCCAGCAGCCCGGGACTAGCGGGAGCGAGCACAGATACGCAGTATTTT. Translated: CASSPGLAGASTDTQYF.

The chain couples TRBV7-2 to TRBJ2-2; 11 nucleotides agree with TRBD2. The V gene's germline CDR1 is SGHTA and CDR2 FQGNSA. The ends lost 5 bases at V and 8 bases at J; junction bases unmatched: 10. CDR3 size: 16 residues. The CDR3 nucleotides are TGTGCCAGCAGCGTTCTAGGACTAGCGGGCGGAGGGGAGCTGTTTTTT. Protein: CASSVLGLAGGGELFF.

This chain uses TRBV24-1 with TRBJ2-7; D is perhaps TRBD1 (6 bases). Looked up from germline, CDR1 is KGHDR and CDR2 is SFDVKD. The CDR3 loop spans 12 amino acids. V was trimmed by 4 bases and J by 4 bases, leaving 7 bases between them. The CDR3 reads CATSDRGYEQYF. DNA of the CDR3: TGTGCCACCAGTGACAGGGGATACGAGCAGTACTTC.

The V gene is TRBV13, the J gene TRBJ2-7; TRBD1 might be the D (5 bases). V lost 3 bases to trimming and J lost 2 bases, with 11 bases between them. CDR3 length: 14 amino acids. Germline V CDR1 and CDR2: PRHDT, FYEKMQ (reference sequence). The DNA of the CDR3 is TGTGCCAGCAGCTTCCTGACAGAGCCCTACGAGCAGTACTTC. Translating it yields CASSFLTEPYEQYF.

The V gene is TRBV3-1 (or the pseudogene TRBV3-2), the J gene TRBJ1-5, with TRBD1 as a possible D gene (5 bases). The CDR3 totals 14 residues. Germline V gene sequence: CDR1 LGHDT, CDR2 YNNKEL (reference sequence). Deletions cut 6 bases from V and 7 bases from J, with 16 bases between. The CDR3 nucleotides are TGTGCCAGCAGACCAAGCGGGGGAAACCAGCCCCAGCATTTT. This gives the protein CASRPSGGNQPQHF.

In DNA, the CDR3 is TGTGCCAGCAGTCGCGGACAGGGCCCGATTAACTATGGCTACACCTTC. Translated, it gives CASSRGQGPINYGYTF. V usage is TRBV6-6 and J usage is TRBJ1-2; 8 positions agree with TRBD1. Losses at the gene ends were 5 bases for V and 1 base for J; bases not matched to a gene: 9. Per germline, CDR1 MNHNY and CDR2 SVGAGI (reference sequence). This CDR3 has 16 residues.

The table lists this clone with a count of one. The DNA for the CDR3 is TGTGCCAGCAGTTATTGGGGGGGCTCCTACACAGATACGCAGTATTTT. It encodes CASSYWGGSYTDTQYF. V is TRBV7-9 and J is TRBJ2-3, with D perhaps TRBD2 (7 bases). Trimming stripped 6 bases from V and 2 bases from J, with 18 bases between. Germline V gene sequence: CDR1 SEHNR, CDR2 FQNEAQ (reference sequence). The CDR3 extends over 16 amino acids.

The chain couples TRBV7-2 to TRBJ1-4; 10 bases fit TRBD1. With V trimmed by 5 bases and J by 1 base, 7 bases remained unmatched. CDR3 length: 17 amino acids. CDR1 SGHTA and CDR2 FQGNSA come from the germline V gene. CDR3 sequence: CASSTRQGAGTNEKLFF. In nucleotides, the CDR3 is TGTGCCAGCAGCACTCGACAGGGGGCTGGAACTAATGAAAAACTGTTTTTT.

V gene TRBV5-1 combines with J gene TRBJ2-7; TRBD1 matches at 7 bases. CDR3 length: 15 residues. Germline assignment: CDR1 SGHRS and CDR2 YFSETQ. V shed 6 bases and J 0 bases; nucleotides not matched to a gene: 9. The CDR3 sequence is CASNVGGSSSYEQYF. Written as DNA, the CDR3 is TGCGCCAGCAACGTAGGGGGCTCTAGCTCCTACGAGCAGTACTTC.

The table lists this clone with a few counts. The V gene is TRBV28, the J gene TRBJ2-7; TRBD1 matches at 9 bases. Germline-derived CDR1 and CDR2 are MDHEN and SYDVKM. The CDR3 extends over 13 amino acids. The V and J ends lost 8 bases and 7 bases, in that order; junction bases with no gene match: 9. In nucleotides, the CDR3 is TGTGCCAGCCGCCGGGACAGGGTGAGGGAGCAGTACTTC. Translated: CASRRDRVREQYF.

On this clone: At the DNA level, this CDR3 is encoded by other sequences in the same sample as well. The chain's CDR3 is CASSLGQGARTGELFF. CDR3 coding DNA: TGCGCCAGCAGCTTAGGACAGGGGGCGCGCACCGGGGAGCTGTTTTTT. This sequence joins TRBV5-1 and TRBJ2-2; the match to TRBD1 covers 11 bases. CDR3 length: 16 residues. V gave up 2 bases and J gave up 4 bases; unmatched junction bases: 4. CDR1 and CDR2 from the germline V gene are SGHRS and YFSETQ.

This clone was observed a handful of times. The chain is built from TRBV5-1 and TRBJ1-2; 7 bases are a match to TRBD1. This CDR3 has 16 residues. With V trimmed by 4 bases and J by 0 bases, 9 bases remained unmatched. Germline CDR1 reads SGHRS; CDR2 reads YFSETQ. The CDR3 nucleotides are TGCGCCAGCAGCCCAACGGACAGGACCGCTAACTATGGCTACACCTTC. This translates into CASSPTDRTANYGYTF. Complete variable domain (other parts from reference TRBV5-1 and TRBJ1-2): KAGVTQTPRYLIKTRGQQVTLSCSPISGHRSVSWYQQTPGQGLQFLFEYFSETQRNKGNFPGRFSGRQFSNSRSEMNVSTLELGDSALYLCASSPTDRTANYGYTFGSGTRLTVV.

The CDR3 DNA sequence: TGCGCCAGCAGCCAAGTCGTGGGACAGGGAGTGGGCTACACCTTC. Its translation: CASSQVVGQGVGYTF. The genes are TRBV4-3 and TRBJ1-2; 9 nucleotides align to TRBD1. CDR1 is LGHNA, CDR2 YSLEER, per germline. Trimming at V came to 1 base and at J to 8 bases, leaving 8 bases not matched to a gene. The CDR3 consists of 15 residues.